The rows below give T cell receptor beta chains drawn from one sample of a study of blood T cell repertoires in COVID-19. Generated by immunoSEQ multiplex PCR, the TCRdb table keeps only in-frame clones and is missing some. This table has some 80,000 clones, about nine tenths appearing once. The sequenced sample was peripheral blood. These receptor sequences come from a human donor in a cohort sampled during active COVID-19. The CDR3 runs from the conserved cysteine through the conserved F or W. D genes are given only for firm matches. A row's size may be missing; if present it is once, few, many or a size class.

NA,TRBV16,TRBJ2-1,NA,TGTGCCAGCAGCGTTGCAGGGAAAGAGCAGTTCTTC,CASSVAGKEQFF
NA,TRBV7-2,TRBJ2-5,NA,TGTGCCAGCAGCTTACTTAGTTGGGGGCCAGAGACCCAGTACTTC,CASSLLSWGPETQYF
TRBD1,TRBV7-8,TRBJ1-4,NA,TGTGCCAGCAGCTTTTATCCCGTGGGGACAGACGATGAAAAACTGTTTTTT,CASSFYPVGTDDEKLFF
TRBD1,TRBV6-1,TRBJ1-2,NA,TGTGCCAGCAGTGAAGGAACCCTGGGACAGGTGGAATTCTATGGCTACACCTTC,CASSEGTLGQVEFYGYTF
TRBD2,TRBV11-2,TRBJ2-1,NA,TGTGCCAGCAGCCGGACTAGTATATATGAGCAGTTCTTC,CASSRTSIYEQFF
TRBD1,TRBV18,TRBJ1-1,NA,TGTGCCAGCTCACCGACCGGGACAGGGGATCAAGCTTTCTTT,CASSPTGTGDQAFF
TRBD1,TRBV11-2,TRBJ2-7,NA,TGTGCCAGCAGCACGCCGGGACAGAACTACGAGCAGTACTTC,CASSTPGQNYEQYF
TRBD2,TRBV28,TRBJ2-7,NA,TGTGCCAGCAGTTTATCCGGATATAGCGGGGGGGGCTACGAGCAGTACTTC,CASSLSGYSGGGYEQYF
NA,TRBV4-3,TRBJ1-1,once,TGCGCCAGCAGCCAAGTAGGGGTCGACGCTTTCTTT,CASSQVGVDAFF
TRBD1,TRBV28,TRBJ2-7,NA,TGTGCCAGCAGTTTCGGTCCGGGACAGGGGGCTTCTTACGAGCAGTACTTC,CASSFGPGQGASYEQYF
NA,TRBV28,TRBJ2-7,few,TGTGCCAGCAGTTTAGGCCGGGGTGGCTCCTACGAGCAGTACTTC,CASSLGRGGSYEQYF
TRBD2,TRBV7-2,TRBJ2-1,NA,TGTGCCAGCAGCGACACTAGCGGGGGTGTCAATGAGCAGTTCTTC,CASSDTSGGVNEQFF
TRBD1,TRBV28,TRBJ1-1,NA,TGTGCCAGCAGGACAGGGGGCAGAAGCACTGAAGCTTTCTTT,CASRTGGRSTEAFF
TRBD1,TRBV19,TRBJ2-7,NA,TGTGCCAGTAGTATCCGGACAGGGGGCGAGGCGGGAGGTGCCGAGCAGTACTTC,CASSIRTGGEAGGAEQYF
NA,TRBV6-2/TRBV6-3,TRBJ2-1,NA,TGTGCCAGCAGTTACCTGAGAAATGAGCAGTTCTTC,CASSYLRNEQFF
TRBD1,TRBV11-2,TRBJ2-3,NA,TGTGCCAGCAGCTTCGGACAGGGAAAAGCAGATACGCAGTATTTT,CASSFGQGKADTQYF